The next 7 T cell receptor beta chains were all read from a single sample in a study of tumor-infiltrating lymphocytes in oesophageal squamous cell carcinoma. Using its own MiXCR run on the PCR reads, TCRdb lists one record per CDR3 protein. Here the sample spans 3,000 to 4,000 distinct CDR3 sequences, 15% to 20% being singletons. Input material: normal esophageal tissue next to the tumor. The receptors originated from a male donor with esophageal squamous cell carcinoma.

This clonotype appeared a few times. This could be a read error, since a much larger clone is one nucleotide away. The chain recombines TRBV5-1 with TRBJ2-7; possibly TRBD1 for D (6 bases). V shed 4 bases and J shed 7 bases, with 15 bases lying between them. CDR1 and CDR2 from the germline V gene are SGHRS and YFSETQ. CDR3 length: 13 residues. The CDR3 DNA reads TGCGCCAGCAGCACGGACAGTCACAATGAGCAGTACTTC. As protein: CASSTDSHNEQYF.

Details on this clonotype: This may be a read error, as it is one base from a much larger clone. The chain joins TRBV5-1 to TRBJ2-5; the match to TRBD2 covers 9 bases. The V gene end was trimmed by 2 bases and the J gene end by 11 bases; junction bases not matched to a gene: 13. Germline V gene lookup returns CDR1 SGHRS and CDR2 YFSETQ. This CDR3 has 15 residues. The CDR3 DNA reads as TGCGCCAGCAGCTTTCTAAGCGGGGGGTTCCATGAGCAGTACTTC. Encoded protein: CASSFLSGGFHEQYF.

This clonotype was recorded at least ten times. The chain employs TRBV12-3 or TRBV12-4 and TRBJ2-3, with TRBD2 as a possible D gene (5 bases). Deletions cut 4 bases from V and 14 bases from J, with 25 bases between. The length of the CDR3 is 15 residues. DNA for the CDR3: TGTGCCAGCAGTTGGTGGCCTGAGAACACCGGGGAGCTGTATTTT. It codes for CASSWWPENTGELYF.

In its sample, this clonotype is medium-sized. The rearrangement links TRBV7-2 to TRBJ2-7, with 12 bases that match TRBD2. The CDR3 spans 15 residues. Germline assignment: CDR1 SGHTA and CDR2 FQGNSA. Trimming cost V 5 bases and J 1 base; bases outside gene matches: 3. The CDR3 protein is CASSRTSGESYEQYF. CDR3 DNA sequence: TGTGCCAGCAGCCGGACTAGCGGGGAATCCTACGAGCAGTACTTC.

At least ten counts were recorded for this clonotype. For the CDR3, the DNA is TGTGCCAGCAGCTTCGAGACAGGGAAAGAGCAGTACTTC. Amino acids: CASSFETGKEQYF. V is TRBV11-2 and J is TRBJ2-7, with 7 bases fitting TRBD1. Germline lookup yields CDR1 SGHAT and CDR2 FQNNGV. The CDR3 is 13 residues long. J gave up 7 bases and V 3 bases, and 6 bases lay outside the gene matches.

Comment on this clonotype: Given a much more abundant clone one base away, this may be a read error. The J gene is TRBJ2-4, the V gene TRBV10-1; no reliable D call. The CDR3 is made up of 11 amino acids. Germline CDR1 WNHNN, CDR2 SYGVQD (reference sequence). V lost 8 bases and J 13 bases, leaving 15 bases between the germline ends. The CDR3 nucleotides are TGCGCCAGCGAGGAGAAGGGCAAGCAGTACTTC. As protein: CASEEKGKQYF.

As to this clonotype: A much larger clone differs from this one at a single base, so this may be a read error. V and J are TRBV4-1 and TRBJ2-5; tentatively, D is TRBD1 (5 bases). Trimming removed 1 base from V and 11 bases from J, with 32 bases in between. Germline V gives CDR1 MGHRA, CDR2 YSYEKL. The CDR3 is 19 residues long. The CDR3 loop is CASSQGGRLKQAPGGEQYF. CDR3 in DNA: TGCGCCAGCAGCCAAGGAGGAAGGTTGAAACAGGCGCCCGGCGGTGAGCAGTACTTC.